What follows is one TCR beta chain and its context. Its target is unknown. Sequencing ends 3 residues short of the CDR3 end; the germline J gene provides the rest. Germline V gene data show CDR1 as SGHRS and CDR2 as YFSETQ. The ends were cut back, 2 bases at V and 4 bases at J, with 18 bases in the middle. The CDR3 extends over 17 amino acids. The repertoire was sequenced with immunoSEQ multiplex PCR; TCRdb's copy has only in-frame clones and lacks some. This sample's table reports 20,000 to 30,000 clones. The data were taken from a study of Tregs in tolerant kidney transplant recipients. The study's findings and limits: Tregs expanded with activated donor B cells seemed most donor-specific. Changing PCR primers prevented nucleotide comparison between some patients' samples.

The nonmyeloablative bone marrow transplants came from related graft donors, with transient mixed chimerism. Unstimulated Tregs (CD4+CD25+CD127-) and CD4+CD25- non-Tregs were sorted from PBMCs. The J gene is TRBJ2-2, the V gene TRBV5-1; possibly TRBD2 for D (7 bases). The receptor was isolated from a human patient who received a combined kidney and bone marrow transplant. Some T cells may have originated in the graft donor. The sequenced sample was CD4+ T cells from blood (PBMCs), obtained 6 months after the transplant. Incomplete CDR3 DNA: TGCGCCAGCAGCTTACGCTCAGGGGAGGGTGGCACCGGGGAG. This gives the protein CASSLRSGEGGTGE. The complete CDR3 reads CASSLRSGEGGTGELFF.